The clone carrying this T cell receptor beta chain came up many times. This entry is derived from a study of T cells in Graves' hyperthyroidism and ophthalmopathy. The CDR3 covers 16 residues. The germline CDR1 and CDR2 sequences are MNHEY and SMNVEV (reference sequence). V lost 1 base to trimming and J lost 0 bases, with 12 bases between them. RNA transcripts provided the source from which TCR beta CDR3 regions were amplified. First-round RT-PCR with HTBI primers amplified the TCR CDR3 region. TCRdb called the multiplex PCR reads again in MiXCR, with one record for every CDR3 protein. The sample yields about 560,000 distinct CDR3 sequences, over 15% seen once.

This clonotype was obtained from a woman aged 18-35 years with Graves' hyperthyroidism. Sequenced: blood. The chain recombines TRBV27 with TRBJ1-1, with D possibly matching TRBD1 (5 bases). The CDR3 sequence: CASSLFGGGVNTEAFF. DNA of the CDR3: TGTGCCAGCAGTTTATTCGGGGGAGGCGTGAACACTGAAGCTTTCTTT.